These T cell receptor beta chains were read from a single sample in a study of CD8 T cells in ankylosing spondylitis. TCRdb passed the 5' RACE reads through MiXCR, listing each CDR3 protein once. The table shows some 85,000 distinct CDR3 sequences, with approximately 9.6% occurring only once. Source material: blood, either unsorted or a sorted T cell fraction (not recorded which). These receptor sequences come from a male donor with ankylosing spondylitis. Each CDR3 is given without its conserved first and last residue.

V | CDR3
TRBV27 | ASSSYTPGLSGANVLT
TRBV7-2 | ASSLETSGIEQF
TRBV6-1 | ASLSRDRGPNTGELF
TRBV27 | ASSLSLDSYSPLH
TRBV21-1 | ARRTGSGYGYT
TRBV6-4 | ASSPNREFNEQF
TRBV27 | ASSLYPATLSNQPQH
TRBV5-6 | ASSPQGWGTEAF
TRBV12-3/TRBV12-4 | ASSFESTYNSPLH
TRBV12-3/TRBV12-4 | ASSYGAIYNEQF
TRBV19 | ASTIRRDTYGYT
TRBV14 | ASSQDATLNEQF
TRBV24-1 | ATSEANEQF
TRBV14 | ASSQEVGLSYNEQF
TRBV6-2/TRBV6-3 | ASSYGLAGHAYEQY
TRBV7-9 | ASSLIAASTEAF
TRBV20-1 | SARRLVNYNEQF
TRBV7-2 | ASSLDPRGGYNEQF
TRBV12-3/TRBV12-4 | ASSTAGAIDTQY
TRBV10-3 | AISERGEGVTEAF
TRBV12-3/TRBV12-4 | ASSLSPGGEQY
TRBV6-5 | ASSYHNEQF
TRBV30 | AWSPGTGYGYT
TRBV6-1 | ASSESWNYNEQF
TRBV11-2 | ASSDGLGGNTIY
TRBV5-5 | ASSLVRGGILNEQF
TRBV20-1 | SARDFYLGPAF
TRBV25-1 | AVGGSYNEQF
TRBV20-1 | SALTWTDKDGYT
TRBV7-9 | ASAGPLGYGYT
TRBV7-2 | ASSQRTTQETQY
TRBV6-1 | ASSEPPGQGSDTQY
TRBV12-3/TRBV12-4 | ASSPFGRTDTQY
TRBV20-1 | SARDRPIESIQETQY
TRBV3-1 | ASSLSPLDRIYEQY
TRBV20-1 | SAREWGTGNTIY
TRBV18 | ASSPGVGEQETQY
TRBV6-2/TRBV6-3 | ASSDWDYLDPEQF
TRBV29-1 | SAPEGSGRVSEQF
TRBV11-2 | ASSRRWYEQY
TRBV7-6 | ASSLASNYEQY